These T cell receptor beta chains were read from a single sample in a study of glioma-infiltrating T cells. TCRdb independently ran MiXCR on the multiplex PCR reads; one entry per CDR3 protein. This sample has around 190,000 distinct CDR3 sequences, with approximately 40% found just once. The sequenced sample was glioma tissue, nonneoplastic brain tissue, or PBMCs (not recorded which). These receptors were taken from a human donor with low-grade glioma or glioblastoma, undergoing nonglioma brain surgery, or in good health (not recorded which). Each CDR3 is given with its conserved first and last residue. A D gene is named only where the DNA matches it firmly. The size entry is marked missing in some rows and otherwise reads once, few, many or a size class.

TRBV29-1	TRBD1	TRBJ1-2	NA	14	TGCAGCGTATCCCTTATGGACAGGGGGCATGGCTACAGCTTC	CSVSLMDRGHGYSF
TRBV7-9	NA	TRBJ2-3	few	14	TGTGCCAGCAGCGCCGTGGAGGCTACAGATACGCAGTATTTT	CASSAVEATDTQYF
TRBV12-3/TRBV12-4	TRBD2	TRBJ2-1	NA	14	TGTGCCAGCAGGGGGGGGGGGTACAGTCCTGAGCAGTTCTTC	CASRGGGYSPEQFF
TRBV7-9	NA	TRBJ2-7	few	13	TGTGCCAGCAGCTCGGGGTCTGCCTACGAGCAGTACTTC	CASSSGSAYEQYF
TRBV20-1	NA	TRBJ2-1	many	14	TGCAGTGCTTATGGGAGTGGGCCCTACAATGAGCAGTTCTTC	CSAYGSGPYNEQFF
TRBV6-1	TRBD1	TRBJ1-5	NA	14	TGTGCCACCTTCTCCGGGACAGTGAATCAGCCCCAGCACTTT	CATFSGTVNQPQHF
TRBV29-1	TRBD1	TRBJ1-2	few	13	TGCAGCGTTGAAGTGCGACAGGGATGGGGCTACACCTTC	CSVEVRQGWGYTF
TRBV2	NA	TRBJ1-4	many	14	TGTGCCAGCAGTGCCAGTCAAATTAATGAAAAACTGTTTTTT	CASSASQINEKLFF
TRBV19	NA	TRBJ1-5	NA	14	TGTGCCAGTAGTATGGGCAGGATCAATCAGGCCCAGCATTTT	CASSMGRINQAQHF
TRBV12-3/TRBV12-4	NA	TRBJ1-1	many	13	TGTGCCAGCAGTTACGGGCGGAACACTGAAGCTTTCTTT	CASSYGRNTEAFF
TRBV20-1	TRBD1	TRBJ2-3	many	14	TGCAGTGCTCCGGACAGGGGTATGCGGAATACGCAGTATTTT	CSAPDRGMRNTQYF
TRBV28	NA	TRBJ1-5	NA	15	TGTGCCAGCAGTCCTATTGTGGATAGCAATCAGCCCCAGCATTTT	CASSPIVDSNQPQHF